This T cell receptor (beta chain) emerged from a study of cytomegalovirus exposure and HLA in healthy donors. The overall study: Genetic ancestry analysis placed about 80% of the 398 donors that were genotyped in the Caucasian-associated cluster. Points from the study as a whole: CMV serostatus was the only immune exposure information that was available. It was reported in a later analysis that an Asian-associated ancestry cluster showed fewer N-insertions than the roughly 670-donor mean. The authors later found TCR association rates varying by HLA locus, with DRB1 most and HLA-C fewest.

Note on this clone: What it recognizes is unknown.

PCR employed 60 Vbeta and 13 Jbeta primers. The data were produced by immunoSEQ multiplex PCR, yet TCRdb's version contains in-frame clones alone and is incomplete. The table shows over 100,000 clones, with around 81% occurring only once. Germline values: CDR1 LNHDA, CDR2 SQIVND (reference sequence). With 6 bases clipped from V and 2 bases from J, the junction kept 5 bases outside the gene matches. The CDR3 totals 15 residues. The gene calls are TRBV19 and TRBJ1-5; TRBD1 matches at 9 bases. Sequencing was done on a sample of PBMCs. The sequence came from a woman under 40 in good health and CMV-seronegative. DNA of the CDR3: TGTGCCAGTAGCCCGGACAGGGGAGGCAATCAGCCCCAGCATTTT. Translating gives CASSPDRGGNQPQHF.